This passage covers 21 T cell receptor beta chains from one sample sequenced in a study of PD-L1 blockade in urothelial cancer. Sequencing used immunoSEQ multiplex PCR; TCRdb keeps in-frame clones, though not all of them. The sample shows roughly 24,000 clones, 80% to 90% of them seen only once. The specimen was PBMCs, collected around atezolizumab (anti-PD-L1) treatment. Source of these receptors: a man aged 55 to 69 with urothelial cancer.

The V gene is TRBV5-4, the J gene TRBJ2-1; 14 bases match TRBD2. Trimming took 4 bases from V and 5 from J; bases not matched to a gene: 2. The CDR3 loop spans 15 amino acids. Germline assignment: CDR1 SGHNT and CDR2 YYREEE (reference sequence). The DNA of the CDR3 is TGTGCCAGCAGCCGACTAGCGGGGGGGGACAATGAGCAGTTCTTC. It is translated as CASSRLAGGDNEQFF.

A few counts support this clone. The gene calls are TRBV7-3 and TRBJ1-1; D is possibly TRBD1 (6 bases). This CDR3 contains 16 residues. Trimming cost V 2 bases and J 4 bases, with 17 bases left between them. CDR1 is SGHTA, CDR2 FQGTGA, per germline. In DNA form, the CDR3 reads TGTGCCAGCAGCTTAGAGCGACAAGGGGGATCCACTGAAGCTTTCTTT. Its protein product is CASSLERQGGSTEAFF.

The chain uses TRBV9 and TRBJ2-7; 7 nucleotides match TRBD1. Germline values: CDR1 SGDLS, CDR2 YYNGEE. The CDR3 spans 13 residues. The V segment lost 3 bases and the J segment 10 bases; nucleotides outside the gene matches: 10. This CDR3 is CASSGDSRSLQYF. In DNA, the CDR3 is TGTGCCAGCAGCGGGGACAGTCGGTCCCTACAGTACTTC. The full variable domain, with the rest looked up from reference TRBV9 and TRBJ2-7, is DSGVTQTPKHLITATGQRVTLRCSPRSGDLSVYWYQQSLDQGLQFLIQYYNGEERAKGNILERFSAQQFPDLHSELNLSSLELGDSALYFCASSGDSRSLQYFGPGTRLTVT.

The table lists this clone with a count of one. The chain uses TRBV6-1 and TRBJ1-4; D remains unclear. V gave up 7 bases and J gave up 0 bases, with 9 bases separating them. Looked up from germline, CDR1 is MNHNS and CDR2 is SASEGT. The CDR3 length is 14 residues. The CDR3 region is CASTRIATNEKLFF. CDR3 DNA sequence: TGTGCCAGCACCAGGATTGCAACTAATGAAAAACTGTTTTTT.

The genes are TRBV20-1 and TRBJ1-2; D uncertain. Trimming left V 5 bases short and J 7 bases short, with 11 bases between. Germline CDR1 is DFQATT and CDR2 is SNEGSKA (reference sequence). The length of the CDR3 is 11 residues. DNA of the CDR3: TGCAGTGCTCCCGGGATGGGTGGCTACACCTTC. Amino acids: CSAPGMGGYTF.

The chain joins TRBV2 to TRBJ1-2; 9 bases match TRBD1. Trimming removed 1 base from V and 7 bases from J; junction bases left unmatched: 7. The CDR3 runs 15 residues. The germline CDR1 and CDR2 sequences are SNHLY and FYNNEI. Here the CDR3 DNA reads TGTGCCAGCAGTGAAGAGGACAGGGGATTTTTTGGCTACACCTTC. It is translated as CASSEEDRGFFGYTF.

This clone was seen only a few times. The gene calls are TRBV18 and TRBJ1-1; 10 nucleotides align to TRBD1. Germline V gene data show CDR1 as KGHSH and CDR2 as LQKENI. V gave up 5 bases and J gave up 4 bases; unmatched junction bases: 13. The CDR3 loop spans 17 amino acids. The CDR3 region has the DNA TGTGCCAGCTCAACACTACGGGACAGGGGACAGGGCACTGAAGCTTTCTTT. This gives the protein CASSTLRDRGQGTEAFF.

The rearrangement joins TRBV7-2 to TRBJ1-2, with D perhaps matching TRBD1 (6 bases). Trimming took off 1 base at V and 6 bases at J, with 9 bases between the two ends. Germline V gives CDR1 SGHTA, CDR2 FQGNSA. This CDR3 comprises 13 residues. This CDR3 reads CASSLVGGDGYTF. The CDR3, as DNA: TGTGCCAGCAGCTTAGTAGGGGGAGATGGCTACACCTTC.

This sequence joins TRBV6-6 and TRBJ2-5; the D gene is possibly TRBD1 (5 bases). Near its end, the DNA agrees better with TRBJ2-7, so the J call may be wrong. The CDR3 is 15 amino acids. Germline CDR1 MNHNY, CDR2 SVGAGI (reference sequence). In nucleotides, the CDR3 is TGTGCCAGCAGTTACTCGACAGTGACGGTAGGCGAGCAGTACTTC. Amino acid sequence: CASSYSTVTVGEQYF.

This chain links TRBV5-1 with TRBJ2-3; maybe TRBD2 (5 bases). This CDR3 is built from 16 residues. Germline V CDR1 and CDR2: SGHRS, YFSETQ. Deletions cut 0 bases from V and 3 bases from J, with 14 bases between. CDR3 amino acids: CASSLEDGVGTDTQYF. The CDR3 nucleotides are TGCGCCAGCAGCTTGGAGGACGGGGTAGGGACAGATACGCAGTATTTT.

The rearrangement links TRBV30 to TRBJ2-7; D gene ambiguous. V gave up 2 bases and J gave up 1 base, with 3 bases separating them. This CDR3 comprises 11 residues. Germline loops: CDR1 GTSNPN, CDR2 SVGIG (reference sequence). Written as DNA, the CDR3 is TGTGCCTGGAGTCTATCCTACGAGCAGTACTTC. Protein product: CAWSLSYEQYF.

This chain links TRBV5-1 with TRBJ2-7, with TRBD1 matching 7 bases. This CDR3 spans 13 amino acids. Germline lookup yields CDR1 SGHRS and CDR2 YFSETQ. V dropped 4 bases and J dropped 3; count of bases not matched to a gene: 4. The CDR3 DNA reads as TGCGCCAGCAGCCCACGACAGGGCTACGAGCAGTACTTC. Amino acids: CASSPRQGYEQYF. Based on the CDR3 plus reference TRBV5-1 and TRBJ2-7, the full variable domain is KAGVTQTPRYLIKTRGQQVTLSCSPISGHRSVSWYQQTPGQGLQFLFEYFSETQRNKGNFPGRFSGRQFSNSRSEMNVSTLELGDSALYLCASSPRQGYEQYFGPGTRLTVT.

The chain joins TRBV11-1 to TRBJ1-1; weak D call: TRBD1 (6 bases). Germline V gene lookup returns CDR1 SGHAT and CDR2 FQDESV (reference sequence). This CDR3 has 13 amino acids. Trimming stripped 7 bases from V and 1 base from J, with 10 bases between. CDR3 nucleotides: TGTGCCAGCAACAGAGGGGGGAACACTGAAGCTTTCTTT. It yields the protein CASNRGGNTEAFF.

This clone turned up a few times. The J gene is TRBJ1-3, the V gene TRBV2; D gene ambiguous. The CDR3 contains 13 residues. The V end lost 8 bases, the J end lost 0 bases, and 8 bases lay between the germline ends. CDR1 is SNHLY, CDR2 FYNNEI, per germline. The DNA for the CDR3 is TGTGCCAGCTCTCAGTACTCTGGAAACACCATATATTTT. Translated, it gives CASSQYSGNTIYF.

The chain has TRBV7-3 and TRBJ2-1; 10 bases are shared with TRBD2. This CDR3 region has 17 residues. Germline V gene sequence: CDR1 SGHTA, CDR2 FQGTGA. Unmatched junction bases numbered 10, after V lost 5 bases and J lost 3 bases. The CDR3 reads CASSPWSGGARYNEQFF. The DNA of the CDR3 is TGTGCCAGCAGCCCCTGGAGCGGGGGGGCCCGCTACAATGAGCAGTTCTTC. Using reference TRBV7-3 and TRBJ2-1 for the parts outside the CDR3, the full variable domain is GAGVSQTPSNKVTEKGKYVELRCDPISGHTALYWYRQSLGQGPEFLIYFQGTGAADDSGLPNDRFFAVRPEGSVSTLKIQRTERGDSAVYLCASSPWSGGARYNEQFFGPGTRLTVL.

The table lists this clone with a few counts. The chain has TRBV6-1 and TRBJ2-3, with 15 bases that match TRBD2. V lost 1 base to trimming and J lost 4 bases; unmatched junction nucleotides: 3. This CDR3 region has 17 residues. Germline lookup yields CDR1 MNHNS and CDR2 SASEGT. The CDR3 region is CASSEVGTSGRPDTQYF. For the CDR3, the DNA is TGTGCCAGCAGTGAAGTTGGGACTAGCGGGAGGCCAGATACGCAGTATTTT.

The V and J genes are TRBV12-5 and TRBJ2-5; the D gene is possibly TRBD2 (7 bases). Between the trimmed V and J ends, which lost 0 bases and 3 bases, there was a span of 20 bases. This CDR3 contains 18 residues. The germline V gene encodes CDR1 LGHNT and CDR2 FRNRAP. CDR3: CASGLVNLVGGPEETQYF. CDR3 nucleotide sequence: TGTGCTAGTGGTTTGGTAAACCTGGTGGGGGGGCCTGAAGAGACCCAGTACTTC.

CDR3 DNA sequence: TGCAGCGTCCGCACCGGGACAGGGGGATCCTACGAGCAGTACTTC. This gives the protein CSVRTGTGGSYEQYF. The V and J genes are TRBV29-1 and TRBJ2-7; 11 nucleotides align to TRBD1. This CDR3 spans 15 amino acids. With V trimmed by 6 bases and J by 1 base, 8 bases remained unmatched. Germline V gives CDR1 SQVTM, CDR2 ANQGSEA.

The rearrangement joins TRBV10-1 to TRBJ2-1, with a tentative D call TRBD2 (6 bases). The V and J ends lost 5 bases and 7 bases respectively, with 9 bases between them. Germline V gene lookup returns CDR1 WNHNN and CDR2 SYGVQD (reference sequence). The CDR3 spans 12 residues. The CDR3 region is CASSYGSNEQFF. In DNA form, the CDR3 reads TGCGCCAGCAGTTACGGGAGTAATGAGCAGTTCTTC.

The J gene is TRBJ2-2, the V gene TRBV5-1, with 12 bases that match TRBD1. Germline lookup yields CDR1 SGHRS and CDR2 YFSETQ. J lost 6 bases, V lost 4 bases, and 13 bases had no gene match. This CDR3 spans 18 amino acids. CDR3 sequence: CASSKGQGAFRTAGELFF. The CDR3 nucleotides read TGCGCCAGCAGCAAGGGACAGGGGGCCTTTCGGACGGCCGGGGAGCTGTTTTTT.

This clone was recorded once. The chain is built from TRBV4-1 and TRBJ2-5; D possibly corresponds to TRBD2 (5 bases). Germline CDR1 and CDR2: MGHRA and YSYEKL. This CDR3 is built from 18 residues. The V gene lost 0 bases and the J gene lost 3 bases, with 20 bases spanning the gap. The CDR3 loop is CASSQDISVGLAEETQYF. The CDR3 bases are TGCGCCAGCAGCCAAGATATCTCCGTAGGGCTAGCCGAAGAGACCCAGTACTTC.